This T cell receptor beta chain was captured in a study of siplizumab effects on memory and regulatory T cells. Assay used: immunoSEQ multiplex PCR; TCRdb lists only in-frame clones, some missing. The sample lists about 100,000 clones, roughly 94% seen once, with roughly 1.3% in the top ten. Germline V gives CDR1 LNHDA, CDR2 SQIVND (reference sequence). This CDR3 has 14 amino acids. This receptor was obtained from a human donor in good health. Sequenced material: non-Treg CD4+ T cells sorted from blood. The chain recombines TRBV19 with TRBJ2-5, with 7 bases fitting TRBD2. The J call is in doubt because the DNA end fits TRBJ2-7 better. In DNA form, the CDR3 reads TGTGCCAGTAGGAGCGGCGGGAGTCCCAACGAGCAGTACTTC. Protein: CASRSGGSPNEQYF.